The clone carrying this TCR beta chain has ten or more counts. As yet, its antigen is unknown. These data belong to a study of T cell repertoires in cytomegalovirus infection. As for the study in general: CMV infection and matching HLA type were both indicated by public TCR beta signatures. Overall study findings and caveats: In two of eight donors, the top clonotype was HLA-C-restricted CMV-specific.

TCRdb recomputed calls from the reads with MiXCR, one row per CDR3 protein. Found here are about 360,000 distinct CDR3 sequences, around 18% of them singletons; the top ten hold roughly 8.7%. The CDR3 is made up of 15 amino acids. The germline V gene encodes CDR1 SGHTA and CDR2 FQGNSA. After removal of 5 bases from V and 7 bases from J, the junction contained 12 bases not matched to a gene. This TCR was sampled from a human donor in good health (CMV status not recorded). Some clones in this sample may be carry-over from other donors' samples. The chain recombines TRBV7-2 with TRBJ2-5; TRBD2 matches at 8 bases. The material sequenced was PBMCs. The CDR3 DNA follows: TGTGCCAGCAGCCCAGCGGGGACTAGGGTAGGGACCCAGTACTTC. Translated: CASSPAGTRVGTQYF. Using reference TRBV7-2 and TRBJ2-5 for the parts outside the CDR3, the full variable domain is GAGVSQSPSNKVTEKGKDVELRCDPISGHTALYWYRQSLGQGLEFLIYFQGNSAPDKSGLPSDRFSAERTGGSVSTLTIQRTQQEDSAVYLCASSPAGTRVGTQYFGPGTRLLVL.